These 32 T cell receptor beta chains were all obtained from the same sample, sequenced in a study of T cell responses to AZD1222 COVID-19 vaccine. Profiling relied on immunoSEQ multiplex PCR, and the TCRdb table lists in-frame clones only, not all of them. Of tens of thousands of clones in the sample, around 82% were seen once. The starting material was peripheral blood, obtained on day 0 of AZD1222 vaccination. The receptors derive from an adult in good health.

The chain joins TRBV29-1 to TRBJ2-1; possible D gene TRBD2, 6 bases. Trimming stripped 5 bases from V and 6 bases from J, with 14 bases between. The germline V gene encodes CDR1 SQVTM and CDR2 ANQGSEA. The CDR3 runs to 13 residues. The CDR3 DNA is TGCAGCGTTTACGATGGCGGGGCCAATGAGCAGTTCTTC. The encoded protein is CSVYDGGANEQFF.

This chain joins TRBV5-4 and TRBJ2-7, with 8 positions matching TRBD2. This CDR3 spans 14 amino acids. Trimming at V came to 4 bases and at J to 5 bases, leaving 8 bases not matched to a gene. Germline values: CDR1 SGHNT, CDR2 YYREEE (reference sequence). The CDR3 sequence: CASSPGVAGHEQYF. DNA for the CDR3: TGTGCCAGCAGCCCCGGGGTAGCGGGGCACGAGCAGTACTTC.

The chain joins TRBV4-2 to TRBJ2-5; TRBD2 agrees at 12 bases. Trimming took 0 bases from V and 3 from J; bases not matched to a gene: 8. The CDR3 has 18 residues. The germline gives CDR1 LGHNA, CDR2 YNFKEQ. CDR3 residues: CASSQELAGGPLKETQYF. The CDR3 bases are TGTGCCAGCAGCCAAGAGCTAGCGGGGGGGCCTTTGAAAGAGACCCAGTACTTC.

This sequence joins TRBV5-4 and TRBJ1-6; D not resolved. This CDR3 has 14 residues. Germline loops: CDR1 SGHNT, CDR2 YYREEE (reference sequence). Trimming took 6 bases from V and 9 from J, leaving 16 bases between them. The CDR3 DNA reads TGTGCCAGCAACAAGGACGGGAAGAGTTCACCCCTCCACTTT. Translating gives CASNKDGKSSPLHF.

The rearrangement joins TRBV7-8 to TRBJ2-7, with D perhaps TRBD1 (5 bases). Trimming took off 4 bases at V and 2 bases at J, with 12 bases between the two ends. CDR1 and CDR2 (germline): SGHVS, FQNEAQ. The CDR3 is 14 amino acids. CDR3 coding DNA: TGTGCCAGCAGCTCAGGGTATCCTACCTACGAGCAGTACTTC. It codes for CASSSGYPTYEQYF.

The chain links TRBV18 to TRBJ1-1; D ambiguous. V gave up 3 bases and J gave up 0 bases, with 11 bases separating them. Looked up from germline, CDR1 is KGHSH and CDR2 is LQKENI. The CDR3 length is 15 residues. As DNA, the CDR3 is TGTGCCAGCTCACCCCTCGGACGGATGAACACTGAAGCTTTCTTT. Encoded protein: CASSPLGRMNTEAFF.

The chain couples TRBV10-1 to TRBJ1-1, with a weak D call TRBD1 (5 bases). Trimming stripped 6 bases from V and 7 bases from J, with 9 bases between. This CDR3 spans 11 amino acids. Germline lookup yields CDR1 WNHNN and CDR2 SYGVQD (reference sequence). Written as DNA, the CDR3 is TGCGCCAGCAGGTACAGGAGTGAAGCTTTCTTT. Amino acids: CASRYRSEAFF.

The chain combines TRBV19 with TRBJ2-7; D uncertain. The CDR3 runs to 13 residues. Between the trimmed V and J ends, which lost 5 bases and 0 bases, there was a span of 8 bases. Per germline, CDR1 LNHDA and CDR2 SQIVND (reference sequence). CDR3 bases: TGTGCCAGTAGTCCAGGCCTCTCCTACGAGCAGTACTTC. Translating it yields CASSPGLSYEQYF.

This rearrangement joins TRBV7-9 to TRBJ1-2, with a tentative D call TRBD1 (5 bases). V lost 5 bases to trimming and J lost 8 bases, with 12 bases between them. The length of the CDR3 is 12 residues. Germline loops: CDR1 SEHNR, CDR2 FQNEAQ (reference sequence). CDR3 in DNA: TGTGCCAGCAGCCCCCAGGGTCGGGGCTACACCTTC. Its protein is CASSPQGRGYTF.

The CDR3 reads CASSQEGETGSIGSYNEQFF. The DNA for the CDR3 is TGCGCCAGCAGCCAAGAAGGCGAGACAGGGTCGATCGGGTCCTACAATGAGCAGTTCTTC. The chain recombines TRBV4-3 with TRBJ2-1, with 7 bases aligning to TRBD1. CDR3 size: 20 residues. Germline V gives CDR1 LGHNA, CDR2 YSLEER. Losses at the gene ends were 0 bases for V and 1 base for J; bases not matched to a gene: 15.

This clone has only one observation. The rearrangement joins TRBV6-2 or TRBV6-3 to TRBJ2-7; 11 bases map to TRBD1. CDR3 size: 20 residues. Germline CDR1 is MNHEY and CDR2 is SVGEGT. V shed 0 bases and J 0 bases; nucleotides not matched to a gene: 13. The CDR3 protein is CASSYSRTGGRGSASYEQYF. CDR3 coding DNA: TGTGCCAGCAGTTACTCCCGGACAGGGGGCCGCGGTAGCGCCTCCTACGAGCAGTACTTC.

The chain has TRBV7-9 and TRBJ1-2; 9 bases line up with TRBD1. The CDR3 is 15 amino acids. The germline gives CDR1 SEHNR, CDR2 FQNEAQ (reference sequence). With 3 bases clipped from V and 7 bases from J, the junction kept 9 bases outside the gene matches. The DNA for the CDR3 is TGTGCCAGCAGCTTTGCGGGGGGGACAGGGAGTGGCTACACCTTC. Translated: CASSFAGGTGSGYTF.

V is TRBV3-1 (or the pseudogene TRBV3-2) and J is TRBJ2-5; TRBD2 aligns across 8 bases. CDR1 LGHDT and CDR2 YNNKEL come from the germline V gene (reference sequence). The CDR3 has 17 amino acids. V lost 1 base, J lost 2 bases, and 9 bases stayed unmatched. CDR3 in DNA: TGTGCCAGCAGCCAAGGCGCCGTGGCGGGGGGACAAGAGACCCAGTACTTC. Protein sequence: CASSQGAVAGGQETQYF.

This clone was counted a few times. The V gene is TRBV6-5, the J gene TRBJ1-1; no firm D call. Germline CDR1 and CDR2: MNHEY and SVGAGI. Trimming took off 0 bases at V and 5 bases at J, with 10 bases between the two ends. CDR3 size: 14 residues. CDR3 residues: CASSYSSRGTEAFF. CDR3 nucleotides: TGTGCCAGCAGTTACTCGAGTCGGGGAACTGAAGCTTTCTTT.

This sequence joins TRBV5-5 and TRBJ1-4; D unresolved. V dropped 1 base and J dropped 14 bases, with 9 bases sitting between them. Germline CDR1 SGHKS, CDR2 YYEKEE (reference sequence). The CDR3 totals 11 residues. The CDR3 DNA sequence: TGTGCCAGCAGCTTGAACGCGGGGCTGTTTTTT. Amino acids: CASSLNAGLFF.

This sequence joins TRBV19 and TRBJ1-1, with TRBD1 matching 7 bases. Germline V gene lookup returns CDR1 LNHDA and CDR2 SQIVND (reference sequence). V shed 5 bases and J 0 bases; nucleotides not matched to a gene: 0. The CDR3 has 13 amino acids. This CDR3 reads CASSQGVNTEAFF. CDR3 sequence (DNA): TGTGCCAGTAGTCAGGGGGTGAACACTGAAGCTTTCTTT.

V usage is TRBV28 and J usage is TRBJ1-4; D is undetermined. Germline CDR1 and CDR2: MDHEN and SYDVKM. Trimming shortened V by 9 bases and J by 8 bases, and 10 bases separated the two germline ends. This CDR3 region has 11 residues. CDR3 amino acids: CASTRKEKLFF. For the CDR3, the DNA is TGTGCCAGTACGAGGAAGGAAAAACTGTTTTTT.

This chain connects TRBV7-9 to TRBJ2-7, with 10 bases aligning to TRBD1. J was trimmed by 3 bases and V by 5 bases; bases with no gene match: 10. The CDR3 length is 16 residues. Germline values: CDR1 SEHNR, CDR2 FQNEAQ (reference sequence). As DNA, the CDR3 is TGTGCCAGCAGCCAGGGACAGGGGTTCTACGGCTACGAGCAGTACTTC. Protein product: CASSQGQGFYGYEQYF.

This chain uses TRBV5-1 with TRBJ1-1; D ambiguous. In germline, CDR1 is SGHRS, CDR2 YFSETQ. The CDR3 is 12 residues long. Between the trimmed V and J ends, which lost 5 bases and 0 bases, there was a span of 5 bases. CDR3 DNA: TGCGCCAGCAGGGAGGTGAACACTGAAGCTTTCTTT. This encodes CASREVNTEAFF.

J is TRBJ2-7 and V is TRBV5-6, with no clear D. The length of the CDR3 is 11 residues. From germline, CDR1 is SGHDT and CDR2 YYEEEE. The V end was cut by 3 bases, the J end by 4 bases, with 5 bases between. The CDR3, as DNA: TGTGCCAGCAGCTCCCTATACGAGCAGTACTTC. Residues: CASSSLYEQYF.

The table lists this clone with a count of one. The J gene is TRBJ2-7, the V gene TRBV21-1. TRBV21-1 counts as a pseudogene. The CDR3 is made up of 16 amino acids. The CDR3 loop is CASSKSSGTADYEQYF. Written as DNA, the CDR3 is TGTGCCAGCAGCAAATCCTCCGGGACGGCAGACTACGAGCAGTACTTC.

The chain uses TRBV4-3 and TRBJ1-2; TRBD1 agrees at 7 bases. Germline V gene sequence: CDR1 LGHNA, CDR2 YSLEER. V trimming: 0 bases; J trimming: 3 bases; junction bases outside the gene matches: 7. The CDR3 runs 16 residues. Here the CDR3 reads CASSQDWRGLDYGYTF. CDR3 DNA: TGCGCCAGCAGCCAAGATTGGAGGGGGCTAGACTATGGCTACACCTTC.

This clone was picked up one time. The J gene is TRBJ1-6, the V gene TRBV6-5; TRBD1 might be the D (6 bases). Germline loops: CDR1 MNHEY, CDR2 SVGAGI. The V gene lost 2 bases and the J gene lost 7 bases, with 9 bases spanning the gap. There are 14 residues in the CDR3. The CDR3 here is CASSYRGENSPLHF. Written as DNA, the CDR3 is TGTGCCAGCAGTTACAGGGGGGAGAATTCACCCCTCCACTTT.

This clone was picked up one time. CDR3 amino acids: CASSNPDRGVWQQYF. CDR3 nucleotides: TGTGCCAGCAGTAACCCCGACAGGGGCGTGTGGCAGCAGTACTTC. This chain joins TRBV28 and TRBJ2-7; 8 nucleotides match TRBD1. The junction had 14 bases not matched to a gene; V was cut back by 5 bases and J by 8 bases. The CDR3 has 15 residues. Germline CDR1 is MDHEN and CDR2 is SYDVKM.

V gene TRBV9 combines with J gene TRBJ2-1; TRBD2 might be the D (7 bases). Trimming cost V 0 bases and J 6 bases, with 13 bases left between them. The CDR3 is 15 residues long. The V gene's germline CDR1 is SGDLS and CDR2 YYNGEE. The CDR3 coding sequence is TGTGCCAGCAGCGTAGACGGGGGGCCCCTCAATGAGCAGTTCTTC. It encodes CASSVDGGPLNEQFF.

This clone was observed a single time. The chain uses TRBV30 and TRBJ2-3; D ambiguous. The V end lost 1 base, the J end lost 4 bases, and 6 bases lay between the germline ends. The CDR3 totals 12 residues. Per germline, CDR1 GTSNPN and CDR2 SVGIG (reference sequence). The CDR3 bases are TGTGCCTGGAGTGAGACCCCAGATACGCAGTATTTT. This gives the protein CAWSETPDTQYF.

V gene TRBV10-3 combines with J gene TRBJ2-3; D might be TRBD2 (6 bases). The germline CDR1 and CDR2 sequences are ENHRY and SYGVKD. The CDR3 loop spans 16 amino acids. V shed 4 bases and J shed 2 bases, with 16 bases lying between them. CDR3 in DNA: TGTGCCATCAGTGGGTCGACCGGGGGATACACAGATACGCAGTATTTT. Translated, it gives CAISGSTGGYTDTQYF.

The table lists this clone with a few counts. CDR3 sequence reads: CASSVDGFSNQPQHF. The CDR3 nucleotides are TGTGCCAGCAGCGTAGACGGATTTAGCAATCAGCCCCAGCATTTT. This chain connects TRBV9 to TRBJ1-5; no reliable D call. Trimming removed 0 bases at V and 0 bases at J, with 7 bases between. Germline CDR1 is SGDLS and CDR2 is YYNGEE. The CDR3 contains 15 residues.

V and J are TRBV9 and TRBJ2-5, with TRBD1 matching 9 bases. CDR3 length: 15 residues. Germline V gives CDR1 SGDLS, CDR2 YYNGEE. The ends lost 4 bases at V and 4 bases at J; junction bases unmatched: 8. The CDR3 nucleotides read TGTGCCAGCAGCCCCACAGGGGGCGAGGTAGAGACCCAGTACTTC. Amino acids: CASSPTGGEVETQYF.

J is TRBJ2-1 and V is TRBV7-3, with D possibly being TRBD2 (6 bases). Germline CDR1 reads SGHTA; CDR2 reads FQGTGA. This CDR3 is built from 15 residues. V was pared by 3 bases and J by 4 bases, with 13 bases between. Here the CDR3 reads CASSLRRGTYNEQFF. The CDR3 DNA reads TGTGCCAGCAGCTTGCGACGGGGGACGTACAATGAGCAGTTCTTC.

Here the CDR3 reads CASSLGFTGERTQYF. In DNA, the CDR3 is TGTGCCAGCAGCTTAGGATTCACAGGGGAAAGGACCCAGTACTTC. The chain carries TRBV7-9 and TRBJ2-5; 7 bases match TRBD1. The CDR3 consists of 15 residues. Germline V gene sequence: CDR1 SEHNR, CDR2 FQNEAQ (reference sequence). The V gene end was trimmed by 1 base and the J gene end by 7 bases; junction bases not matched to a gene: 9.

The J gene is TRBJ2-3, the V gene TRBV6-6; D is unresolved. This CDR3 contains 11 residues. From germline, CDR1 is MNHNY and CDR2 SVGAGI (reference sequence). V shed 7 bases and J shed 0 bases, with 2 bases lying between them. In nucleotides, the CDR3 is TGTGCCAGCACCAGCACAGATACGCAGTATTTT. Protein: CASTSTDTQYF.